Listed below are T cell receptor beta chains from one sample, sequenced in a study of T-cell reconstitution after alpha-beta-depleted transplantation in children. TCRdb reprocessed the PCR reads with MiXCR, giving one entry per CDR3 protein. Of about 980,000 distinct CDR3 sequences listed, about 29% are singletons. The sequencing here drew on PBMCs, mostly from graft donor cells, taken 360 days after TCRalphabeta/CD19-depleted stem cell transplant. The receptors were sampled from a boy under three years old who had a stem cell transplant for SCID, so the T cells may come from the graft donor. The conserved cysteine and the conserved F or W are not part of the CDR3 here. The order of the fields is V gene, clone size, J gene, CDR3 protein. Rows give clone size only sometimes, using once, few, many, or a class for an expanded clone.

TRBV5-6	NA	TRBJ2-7	AMGLFIGTGSLGGSYEQY
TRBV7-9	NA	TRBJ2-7	ASSLDGQGREQY
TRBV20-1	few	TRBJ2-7	SASKSTYEQY
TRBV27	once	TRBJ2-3	ASTSGLSRDTQY
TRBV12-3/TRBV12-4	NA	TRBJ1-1	ASSHARGVGLEAF
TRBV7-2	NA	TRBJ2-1	ASSFTSGRLYNVQF
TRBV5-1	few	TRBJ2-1	ASRRENEQF
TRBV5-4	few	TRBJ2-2	ASSLLMTSGGTNTGELF
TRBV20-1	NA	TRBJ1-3	SARDGNTIY
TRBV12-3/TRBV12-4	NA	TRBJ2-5	ASRLGTSGGQETQY
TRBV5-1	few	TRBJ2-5	ASSWSGPGQETQY
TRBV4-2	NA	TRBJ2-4	ASSQEAPRTEGGNIQY
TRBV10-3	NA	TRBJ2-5	AISVRLTAQETQY
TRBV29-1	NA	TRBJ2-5	SVAGQALETQY
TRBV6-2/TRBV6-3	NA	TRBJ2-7	ASSYPGLDGDEQY
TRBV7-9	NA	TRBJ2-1	ASSTVSGGRYNEQF
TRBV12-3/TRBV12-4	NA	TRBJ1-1	TFCLAGLNTEAF
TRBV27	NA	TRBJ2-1	ASSLLGSGGPGNEQF
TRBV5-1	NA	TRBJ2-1	ASSLGLASSYNEQF
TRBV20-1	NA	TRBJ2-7	SARAEAGAGYEQY
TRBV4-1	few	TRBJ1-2	ASSQLATVNGYT
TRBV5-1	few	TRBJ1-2	ASTLTGHGYT
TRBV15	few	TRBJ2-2	ATSGQGENTGELF
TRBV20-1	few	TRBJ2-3	SARDLTTSSDTQY
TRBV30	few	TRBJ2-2	AWSVAWETGELF
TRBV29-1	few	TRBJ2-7	SVTVSYEQY
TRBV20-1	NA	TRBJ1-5	SAREKTGGGNQPQH
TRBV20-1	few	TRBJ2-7	SARGQENSYEQY
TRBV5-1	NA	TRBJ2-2	ASRPWGLAGATGELF
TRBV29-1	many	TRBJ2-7	SVEGGYEQY
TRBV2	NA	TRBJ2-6	ASRMRVGANVLT
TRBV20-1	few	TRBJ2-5	SALVGETQY
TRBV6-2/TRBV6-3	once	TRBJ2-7	ASRRPGSLSYEQY
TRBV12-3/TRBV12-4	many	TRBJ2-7	ASSLAGREQY
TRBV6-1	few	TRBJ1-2	ASSPTYGYGYT
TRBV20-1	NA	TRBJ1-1	SAPQIDREEAF
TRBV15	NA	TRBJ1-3	ATSTASGNTIY
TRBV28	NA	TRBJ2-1	ASGPGSPAVGEQF
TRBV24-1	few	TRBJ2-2	ATSDYREGGELF
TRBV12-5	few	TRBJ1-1	ASGGGGDTEAF
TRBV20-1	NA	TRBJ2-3	SAPTSGSTDTQY
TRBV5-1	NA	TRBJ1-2	ASSTRGPNYGYT
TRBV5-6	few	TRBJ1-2	ASRRNYGYT
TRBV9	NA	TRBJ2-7	ASSAGGGHLYEQY
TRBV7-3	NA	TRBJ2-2	ASSPHPGTGELF
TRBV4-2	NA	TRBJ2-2	ASSPALSLSLGTGELF
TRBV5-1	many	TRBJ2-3	ASSFGVTDTQY
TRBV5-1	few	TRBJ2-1	ASSPFSPGQGDEQF
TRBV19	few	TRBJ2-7	ASAYEQY
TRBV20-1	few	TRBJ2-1	SPSGGNYNEQF
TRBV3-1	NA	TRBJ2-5	ASSQSSGAGETQY
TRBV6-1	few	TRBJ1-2	ASTEGSHYGYT
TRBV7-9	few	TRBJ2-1	ASSLARGQSSYNEQF
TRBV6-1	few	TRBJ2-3	ASSEGLGGTDTQY
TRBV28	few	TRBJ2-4	ASISGGGNIQY
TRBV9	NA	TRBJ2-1	ASSPTGVGDNEQF
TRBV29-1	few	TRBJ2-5	SALPQGATETQY
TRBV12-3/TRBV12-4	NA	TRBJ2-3	ASSNPGQGADTQY
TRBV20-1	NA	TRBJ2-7	SATFAGHGLGEQY